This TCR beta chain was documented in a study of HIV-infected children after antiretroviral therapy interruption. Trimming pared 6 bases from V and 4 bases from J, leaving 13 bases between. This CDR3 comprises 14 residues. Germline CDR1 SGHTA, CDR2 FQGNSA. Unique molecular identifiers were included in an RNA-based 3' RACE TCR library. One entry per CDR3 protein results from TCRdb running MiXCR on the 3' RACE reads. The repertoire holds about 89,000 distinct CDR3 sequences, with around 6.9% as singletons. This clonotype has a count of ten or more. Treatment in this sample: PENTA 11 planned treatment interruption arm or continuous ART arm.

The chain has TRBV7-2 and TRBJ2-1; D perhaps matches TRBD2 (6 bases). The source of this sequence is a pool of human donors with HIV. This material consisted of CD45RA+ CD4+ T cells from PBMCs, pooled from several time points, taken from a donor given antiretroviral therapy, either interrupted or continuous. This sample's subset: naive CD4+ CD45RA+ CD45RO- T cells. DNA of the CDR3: TGTGCCAGCAGTGACGCACTAGCTTACAATGAGCAGTTCTTC. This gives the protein CASSDALAYNEQFF.